This is a list of T cell receptor beta chains from one sample in a study of blood T cell repertoires in COVID-19. Profiling relied on immunoSEQ multiplex PCR, and the TCRdb table lists in-frame clones only, not all of them. The sample includes roughly 200,000 clones, about three quarters of them seen just once. Sample: peripheral blood. The receptors stem from an elderly woman with active or convalescent COVID-19. The CDR3 runs from the conserved cysteine through the conserved F or W. D genes are given only for firm matches. The listing skips clone size in some rows; elsewhere it reads once, few, many or a size class.

TRBV4-2,-,14,-,TRBJ1-2,CASSFRHRENGYTF,TGTGCCAGCAGCTTCCGACACAGGGAAAATGGCTACACCTTC
TRBV7-9,-,14,-,TRBJ2-5,CASSLVAGWETQYF,TGTGCCAGCAGCTTAGTGGCAGGGTGGGAGACCCAGTACTTC
TRBV28,few,15,-,TRBJ1-2,CASGVRGRANYGYTF,TGTGCCAGCGGGGTCAGGGGCCGGGCCAACTATGGCTACACCTTC
TRBV6-2/TRBV6-3,-,15,TRBD1,TRBJ2-5,CASSYRDRGRETQYF,TGTGCCAGCAGTTACCGGGACAGGGGGCGCGAGACCCAGTACTTC
TRBV15,-,15,TRBD1,TRBJ2-5,CATSRAGQGQETQYF,TGTGCCACCAGCAGAGCGGGACAGGGGCAAGAGACCCAGTACTTC
TRBV6-4,-,13,TRBD1,TRBJ1-2,CASSPGTGYGYTF,TGTGCCAGCAGCCCCGGGACAGGATATGGCTACACCTTC
TRBV7-8,-,16,-,TRBJ1-2,CASSRHRAGALPGYTF,TGTGCCAGCAGCCGACATCGAGCAGGGGCCCTCCCGGGCTACACCTTC
TRBV10-3,-,14,TRBD1,TRBJ2-7,CAISEFLTGLEQYF,TGTGCCATCAGTGAGTTTCTGACAGGGCTCGAGCAGTACTTC
TRBV18,few,16,-,TRBJ1-3,CASSPYLGADGNTIYF,TGTGCCAGCTCACCCTACCTGGGGGCGGACGGAAACACCATATATTTT
TRBV5-4,-,16,TRBD1,TRBJ2-5,CASSTLAGTASQTQYF,TGTGCCAGCAGCACCTTAGCCGGGACAGCTTCTCAGACCCAGTACTTC
TRBV19,-,13,TRBD1,TRBJ1-2,CASSDRGRDGYTF,TGTGCCAGTAGTGACAGGGGGCGGGATGGCTACACCTTC
TRBV5-1,-,10,-,TRBJ1-4,CASSSRVFFF,TGCGCCAGCAGCTCCCGGGTCTTCTTTTTT
TRBV7-2,-,15,TRBD1,TRBJ2-7,CASSLRTGGNNEQYF,TGTGCCAGCAGCCTCCGGACAGGGGGCAACAACGAGCAGTACTTC
TRBV5-1,-,14,-,TRBJ1-3,CASSSGVGGNTIYF,TGCGCCAGCAGCTCAGGGGTCGGTGGAAACACCATATATTTT
TRBV27,-,15,-,TRBJ1-1,CASSGLGGVRTEAFF,TGTGCCAGCAGCGGCTTAGGGGGGGTACGGACTGAAGCTTTCTTT
TRBV19,-,15,-,TRBJ2-2,CASSGGTAQAGELFF,TGTGCCAGTAGTGGCGGGACAGCTCAGGCCGGGGAGCTGTTTTTT